Detailed here is one T cell receptor (beta chain). The data were taken from a study of cytomegalovirus exposure and HLA in healthy donors. Both 60 Vbeta primers and 13 Jbeta primers went into the PCR. Assay used: immunoSEQ multiplex PCR; TCRdb lists only in-frame clones, some missing. The sample has under 200,000 clones, roughly 80% seen once. Trimming removed 7 bases from V and 4 bases from J; junction bases left unmatched: 13. Germline CDR1 is SGHRS and CDR2 is YFSETQ. The CDR3 covers 15 residues. The receptor's source is a woman in her thirties or forties in good health and CMV-seronegative. V is TRBV5-1 and J is TRBJ1-1, with TRBD1 matching 7 bases. The sequencing sample was made of PBMCs. For the CDR3, the DNA is TGCGCCAGCGGAGACAGGGCGGGTGCGAGCACTGAAGCTTTCTTT. This codes for CASGDRAGASTEAFF. The complete variable domain, with remaining parts taken from reference TRBV5-1 and TRBJ1-1, reads KAGVTQTPRYLIKTRGQQVTLSCSPISGHRSVSWYQQTPGQGLQFLFEYFSETQRNKGNFPGRFSGRQFSNSRSEMNVSTLELGDSALYLCASGDRAGASTEAFFGQGTRLTVV.